This entry is about one T cell receptor beta chain. Primers: 60 Vbeta forward and 13 Jbeta reverse. Clones were sequenced by immunoSEQ multiplex PCR, and TCRdb holds only the in-frame ones, with some missing. The table lists about 260,000 clones, around 66% of them singletons. The CDR3 sequence is 16 residues long. The sample is drawn from a study of cytomegalovirus exposure and HLA in healthy donors. Study context: Early on, a data release was issued that held roughly 86 million unique TCRs from HLA-typed donors.

V is TRBV12-1 and J is TRBJ1-5; the table assigns TRBD1, which was not confirmed against the DNA. TRBV12-1 is shown as a pseudogene. Sequencing was done on a sample of PBMCs. This clonotype was obtained from a female donor in good health and CMV-seronegative. The CDR3 loop reads CASSFFWDRANQPQHF. For the CDR3, the DNA is TGTGCCAGCAGCTTCTTTTGGGACAGAGCAAATCAGCCCCAGCATTTT.